The T cell receptor beta chain under discussion was sequenced for a study of blood T cell repertoires in COVID-19. Study at large: Italy, Spain and the United States were the sources of the convalescent and acute COVID-19 samples. T cells, B-cell-depleted T cells, or PBMCs provided the cDNA or gDNA that served as material.

CDR1 is MNHEY and CDR2 is SVGAGI in the germline V gene. The V end lost 0 bases, the J end lost 7 bases, and 10 bases lay between the germline ends. This CDR3 comprises 13 residues. Original handling: Using reference gene primer amplification, nucleated cell counts were estimated. TCRdb's table, derived via immunoSEQ multiplex PCR, lists solely in-frame clones and lacks some. V, J and clone size were drawn from that table, and D and trimming were deduced from the DNA. The profile covers some 97,000 clones, with about 90% appearing a single time and approximately 5% taken by the ten largest. The chain employs TRBV6-5 and TRBJ2-7; no clear D gene. The TCR comes from a human donor in a cohort sampled during active COVID-19. The sequencing input was peripheral blood. The CDR3 bases are TGTGCCAGCAGTTACTCGAGAGGCCCAGAGCAGTACTTC. This sequence encodes CASSYSRGPEQYF.